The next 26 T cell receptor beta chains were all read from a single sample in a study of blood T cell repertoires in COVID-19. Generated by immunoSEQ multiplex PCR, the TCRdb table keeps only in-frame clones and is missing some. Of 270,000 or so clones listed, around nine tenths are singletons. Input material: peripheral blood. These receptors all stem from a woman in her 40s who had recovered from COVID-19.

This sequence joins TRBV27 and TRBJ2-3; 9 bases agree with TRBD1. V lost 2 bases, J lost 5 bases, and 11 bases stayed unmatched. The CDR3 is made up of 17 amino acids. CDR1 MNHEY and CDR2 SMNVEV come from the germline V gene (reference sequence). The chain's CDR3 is CASSLTGVTGGVDTQYF. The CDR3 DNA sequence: TGTGCCAGCAGTTTAACAGGGGTGACAGGGGGGGTAGATACGCAGTATTTT.

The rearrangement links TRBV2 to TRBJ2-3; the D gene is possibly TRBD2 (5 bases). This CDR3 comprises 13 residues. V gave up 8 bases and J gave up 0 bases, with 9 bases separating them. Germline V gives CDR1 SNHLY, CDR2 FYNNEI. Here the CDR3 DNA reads TGTGCCAGCGAGCGGCGTAGCACAGATACGCAGTATTTT. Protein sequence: CASERRSTDTQYF.

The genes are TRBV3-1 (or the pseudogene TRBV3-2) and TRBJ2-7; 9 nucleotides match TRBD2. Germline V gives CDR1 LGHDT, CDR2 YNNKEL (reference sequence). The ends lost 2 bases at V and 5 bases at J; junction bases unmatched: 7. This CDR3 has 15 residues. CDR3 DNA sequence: TGTGCCAGCAGCCAAACCCGGACTAGCGTGCACGAGCAGTACTTC. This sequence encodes CASSQTRTSVHEQYF.

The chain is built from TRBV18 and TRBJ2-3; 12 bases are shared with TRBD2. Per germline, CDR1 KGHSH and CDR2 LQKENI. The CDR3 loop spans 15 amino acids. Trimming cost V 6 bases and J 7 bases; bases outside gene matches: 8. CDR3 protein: CASSLGLAGQNTQYF. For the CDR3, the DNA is TGTGCCAGCTCCCTGGGACTAGCGGGCCAAAATACGCAGTATTTT.

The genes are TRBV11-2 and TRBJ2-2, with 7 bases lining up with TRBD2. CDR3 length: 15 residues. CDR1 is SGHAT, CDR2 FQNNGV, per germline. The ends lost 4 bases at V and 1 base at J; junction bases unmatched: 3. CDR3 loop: CASSSGTMNTGELFF. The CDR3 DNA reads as TGTGCCAGCAGCTCTGGGACTATGAACACCGGGGAGCTGTTTTTT.

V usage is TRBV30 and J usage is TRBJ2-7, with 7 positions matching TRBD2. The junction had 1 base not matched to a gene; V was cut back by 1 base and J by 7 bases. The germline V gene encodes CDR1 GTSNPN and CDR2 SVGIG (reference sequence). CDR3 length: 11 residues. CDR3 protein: CAWSGGGEQYF. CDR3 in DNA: TGTGCCTGGAGTGGGGGGGGTGAGCAGTACTTC.

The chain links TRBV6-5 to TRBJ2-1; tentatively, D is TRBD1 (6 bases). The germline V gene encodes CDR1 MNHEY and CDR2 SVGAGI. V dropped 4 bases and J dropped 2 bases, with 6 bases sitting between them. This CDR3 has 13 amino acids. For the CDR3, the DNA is TGTGCCAGCAGTTGGACAGCCTACAATGAGCAGTTCTTC. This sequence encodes CASSWTAYNEQFF.

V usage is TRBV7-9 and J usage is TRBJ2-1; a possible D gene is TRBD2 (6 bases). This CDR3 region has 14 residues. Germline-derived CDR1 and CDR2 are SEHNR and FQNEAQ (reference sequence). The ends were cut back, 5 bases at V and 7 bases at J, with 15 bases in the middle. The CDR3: CASSLGVGGNEQFF. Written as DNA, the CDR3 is TGTGCCAGCAGCCTTGGAGTTGGGGGGAATGAGCAGTTCTTC.

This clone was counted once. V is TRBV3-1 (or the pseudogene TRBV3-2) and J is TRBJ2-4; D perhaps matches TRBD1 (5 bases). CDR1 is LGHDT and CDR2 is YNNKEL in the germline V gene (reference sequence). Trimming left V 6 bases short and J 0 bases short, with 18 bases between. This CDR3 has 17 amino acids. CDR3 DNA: TGTGCCAGCAGTCCGAGTTCGGGCAGGGTAGCCAAAAACATTCAGTACTTC. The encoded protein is CASSPSSGRVAKNIQYF.

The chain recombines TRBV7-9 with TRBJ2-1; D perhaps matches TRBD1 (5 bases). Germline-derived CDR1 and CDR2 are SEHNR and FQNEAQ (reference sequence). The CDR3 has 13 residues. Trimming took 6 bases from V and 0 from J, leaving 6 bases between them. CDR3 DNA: TGTGCCAGCAGACAGGACTCCTACAATGAGCAGTTCTTC. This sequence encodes CASRQDSYNEQFF.

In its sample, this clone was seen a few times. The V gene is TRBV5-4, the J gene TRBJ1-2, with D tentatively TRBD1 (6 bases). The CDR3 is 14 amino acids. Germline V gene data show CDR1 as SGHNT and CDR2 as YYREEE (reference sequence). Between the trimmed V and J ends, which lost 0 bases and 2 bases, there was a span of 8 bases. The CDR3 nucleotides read TGTGCCAGCAGCTTGGTACAGGGCAACTATGGCTACACCTTC. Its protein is CASSLVQGNYGYTF. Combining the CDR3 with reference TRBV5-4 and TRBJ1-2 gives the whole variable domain ETGVTQSPTHLIKTRGQQVTLRCSSQSGHNTVSWYQQALGQGPQFIFQYYREEENGRGNFPPRFSGLQFPNYSSELNVNALELDDSALYLCASSLVQGNYGYTFGSGTRLTVV.

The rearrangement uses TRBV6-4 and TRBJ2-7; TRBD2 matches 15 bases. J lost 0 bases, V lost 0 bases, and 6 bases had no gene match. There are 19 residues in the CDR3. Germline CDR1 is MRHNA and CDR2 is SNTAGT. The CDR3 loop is CASSDSRTSGRAFSYEQYF. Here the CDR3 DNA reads TGTGCCAGCAGTGACTCCAGGACTAGCGGGAGGGCCTTCTCCTACGAGCAGTACTTC.

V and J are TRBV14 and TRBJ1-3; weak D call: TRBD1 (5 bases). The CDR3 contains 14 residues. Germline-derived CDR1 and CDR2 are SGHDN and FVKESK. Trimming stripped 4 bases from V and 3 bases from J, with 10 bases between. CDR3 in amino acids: CASSPQTDGNTIYF. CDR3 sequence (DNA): TGTGCCAGCAGCCCACAGACAGATGGAAACACCATATATTTT. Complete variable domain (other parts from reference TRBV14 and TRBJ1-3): EAGVTQFPSHSVIEKGQTVTLRCDPISGHDNLYWYRRVMGKEIKFLLHFVKESKQDESGMPNNRFLAERTGGTYSTLKVQPAELEDSGVYFCASSPQTDGNTIYFGEGSWLTVV.

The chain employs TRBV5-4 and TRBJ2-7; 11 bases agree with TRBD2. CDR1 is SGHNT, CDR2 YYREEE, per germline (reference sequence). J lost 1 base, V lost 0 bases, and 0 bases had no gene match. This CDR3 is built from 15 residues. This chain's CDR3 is CASSLGLAGSYEQYF. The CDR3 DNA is TGTGCCAGCAGCTTGGGACTAGCGGGATCCTACGAGCAGTACTTC.

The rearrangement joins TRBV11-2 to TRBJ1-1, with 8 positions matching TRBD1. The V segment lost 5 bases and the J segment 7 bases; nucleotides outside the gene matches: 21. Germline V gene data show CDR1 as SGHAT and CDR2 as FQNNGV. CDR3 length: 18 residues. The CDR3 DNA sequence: TGTGCCAGCAGCGCGGCTAGGGCAGGGGGCGGGTTCGGCGATGAAGCTTTCTTT. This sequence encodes CASSAARAGGGFGDEAFF. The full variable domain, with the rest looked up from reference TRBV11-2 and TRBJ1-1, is EAGVAQSPRYKIIEKRQSVAFWCNPISGHATLYWYQQILGQGPKLLIQFQNNGVVDDSQLPKDRFSAERLKGVDSTLKIQPAKLEDSAVYLCASSAARAGGGFGDEAFFGQGTRLTVV.

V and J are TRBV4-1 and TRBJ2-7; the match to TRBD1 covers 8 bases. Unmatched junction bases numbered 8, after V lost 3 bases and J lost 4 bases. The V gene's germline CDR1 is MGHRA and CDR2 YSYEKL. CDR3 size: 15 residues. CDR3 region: CASSQLKGQGYEQYF. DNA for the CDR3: TGCGCCAGCAGCCAGCTCAAAGGACAGGGATACGAGCAGTACTTC.

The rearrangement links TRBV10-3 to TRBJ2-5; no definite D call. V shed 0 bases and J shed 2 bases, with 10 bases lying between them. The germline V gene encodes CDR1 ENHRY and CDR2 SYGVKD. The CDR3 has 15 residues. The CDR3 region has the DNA TGTGCCATCAGTGAGTCTACAGTCTCACAAGAGACCCAGTACTTC. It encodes CAISESTVSQETQYF.

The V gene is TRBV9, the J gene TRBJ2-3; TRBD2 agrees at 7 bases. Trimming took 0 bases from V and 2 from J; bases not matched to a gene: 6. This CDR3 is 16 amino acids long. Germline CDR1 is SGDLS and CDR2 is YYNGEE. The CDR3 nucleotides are TGTGCCAGCAGCGTAGGGGCTAGCGGCTTCACAGATACGCAGTATTTT. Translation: CASSVGASGFTDTQYF.

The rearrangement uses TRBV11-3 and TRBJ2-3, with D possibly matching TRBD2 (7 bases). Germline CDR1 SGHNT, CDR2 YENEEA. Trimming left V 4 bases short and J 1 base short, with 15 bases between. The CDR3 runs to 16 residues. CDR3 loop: CASSSQGGVGTDTQYF. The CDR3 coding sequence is TGTGCCAGCAGCTCCCAAGGGGGGGTCGGCACAGATACGCAGTATTTT.

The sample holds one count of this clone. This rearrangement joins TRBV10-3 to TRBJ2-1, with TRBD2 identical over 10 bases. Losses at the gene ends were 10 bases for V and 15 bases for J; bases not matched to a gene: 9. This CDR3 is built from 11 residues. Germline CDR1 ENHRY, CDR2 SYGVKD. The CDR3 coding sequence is TGTGCCAGCGAAGGTAGCGGGAGGCTGTTCTTC. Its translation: CASEGSGRLFF.

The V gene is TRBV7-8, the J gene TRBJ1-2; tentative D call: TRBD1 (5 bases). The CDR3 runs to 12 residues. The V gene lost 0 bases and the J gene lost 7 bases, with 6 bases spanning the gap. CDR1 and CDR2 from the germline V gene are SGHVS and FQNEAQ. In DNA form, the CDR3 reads TGTGCCAGCAGCTTAGCAGGGGCTGGCTACACCTTC. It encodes CASSLAGAGYTF.

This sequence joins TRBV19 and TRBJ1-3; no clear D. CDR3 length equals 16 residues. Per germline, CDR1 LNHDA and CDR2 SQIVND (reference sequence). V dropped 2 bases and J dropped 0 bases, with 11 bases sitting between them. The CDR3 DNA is TGTGCCAGTAGTATACTACCAGACAACTCTGGAAACACCATATATTTT. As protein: CASSILPDNSGNTIYF. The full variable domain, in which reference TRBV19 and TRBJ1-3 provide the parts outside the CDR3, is DGGITQSPKYLFRKEGQNVTLSCEQNLNHDAMYWYRQDPGQGLRLIYYSQIVNDFQKGDIAEGYSVSREKKESFPLTVTSAQKNPTAFYLCASSILPDNSGNTIYFGEGSWLTVV.

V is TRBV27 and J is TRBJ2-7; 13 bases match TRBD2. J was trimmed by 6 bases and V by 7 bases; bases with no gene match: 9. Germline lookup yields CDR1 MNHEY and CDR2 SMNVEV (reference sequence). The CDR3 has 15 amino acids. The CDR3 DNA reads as TGTGCCAGCAACGCAGGACTAGCGGGAGTGGCCGAGCAGTACTTC. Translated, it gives CASNAGLAGVAEQYF.

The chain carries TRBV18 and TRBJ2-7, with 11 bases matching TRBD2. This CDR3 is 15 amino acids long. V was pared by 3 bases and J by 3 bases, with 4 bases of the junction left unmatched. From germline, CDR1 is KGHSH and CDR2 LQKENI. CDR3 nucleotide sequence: TGTGCCAGCTCACCCCCGGGACTAGCGGACTACGAGCAGTACTTC. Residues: CASSPPGLADYEQYF.

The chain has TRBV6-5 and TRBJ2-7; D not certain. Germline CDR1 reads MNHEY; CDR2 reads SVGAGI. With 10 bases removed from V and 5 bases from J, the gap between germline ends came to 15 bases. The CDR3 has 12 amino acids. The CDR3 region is CATSPRLHEQYF. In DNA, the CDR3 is TGTGCCACCTCCCCCAGGCTCCACGAGCAGTACTTC.

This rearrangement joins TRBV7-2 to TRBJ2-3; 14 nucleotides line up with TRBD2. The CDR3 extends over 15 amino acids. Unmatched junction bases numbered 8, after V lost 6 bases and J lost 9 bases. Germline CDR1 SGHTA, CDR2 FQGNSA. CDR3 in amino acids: CASRGLAGVVETQYF. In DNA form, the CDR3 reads TGTGCCAGCAGGGGACTAGCGGGAGTTGTTGAAACGCAGTATTTT.